These 13 T cell receptor beta chains share one sample of origin, sequenced in a study of T cell repertoires in cytomegalovirus infection. TCRdb itself ran the reads through MiXCR, one entry per CDR3 protein. The table lists roughly 250,000 distinct CDR3 sequences, about 12% of them singletons. The sequenced material came from PBMCs. These receptors were obtained from a human donor in good health (CMV status not recorded). Some clones in this sample may be carry-over from other donors' samples.

This clonotype has just a few counts. The chain recombines TRBV2 with TRBJ1-2; D perhaps matches TRBD1 (5 bases). Trimming took off 3 bases at V and 2 bases at J, with 13 bases between the two ends. The CDR3 extends over 15 amino acids. Looked up from germline, CDR1 is SNHLY and CDR2 is FYNNEI. CDR3 nucleotide sequence: TGTGCCAGCAGTGAGTTATCGACAGTCAACTATGGCTACACCTTC. Translated, it gives CASSELSTVNYGYTF.

This clonotype was observed at least ten times. The chain uses TRBV4-1 and TRBJ2-3, with D tentatively TRBD1 or TRBD2 (6 bases each). The CDR3 has 17 amino acids. Trimming left V 1 base short and J 4 bases short, with 18 bases between. The germline CDR1 and CDR2 sequences are MGHRA and YSYEKL. The CDR3 bases are TGCGCCAGCAGCCAAGGGCGGGACCAGGGGATGCCAGATACGCAGTATTTT. Translated, it gives CASSQGRDQGMPDTQYF.

This clonotype was found many times. The chain combines TRBV5-6 with TRBJ2-3; D unresolved. Deletions cut 1 base from V and 2 bases from J, with 8 bases between. Germline V gene data show CDR1 as SGHDT and CDR2 as YYEEEE. The CDR3 is 14 residues long. For the CDR3, the DNA is TGTGCCAGCAGCTTGTGGCTCCCCACAGATACGCAGTATTTT. This translates into CASSLWLPTDTQYF.

In this sample, this clonotype turned up many times. Here the CDR3 reads CASSLVDSSYEQYF. The CDR3 DNA follows: TGTGCCAGCAGCTTAGTGGACAGCTCCTACGAGCAGTACTTC. The rearrangement uses TRBV7-8 and TRBJ2-7; possibly TRBD1 for D (6 bases). CDR3 length equals 14 residues. Germline CDR1 is SGHVS and CDR2 is FQNEAQ. Trimming left V 1 base short and J 0 bases short, with 7 bases between. The whole variable domain, filled in from reference TRBV7-8 and TRBJ2-7, reads GAGVSQSPRYKVAKRGQDVALRCDPISGHVSLFWYQQALGQGPEFLTYFQNEAQLDKSGLPSDRFFAERPEGSVSTLKIQRTQQEDSAVYLCASSLVDSSYEQYFGPGTRLTVT.

The sample holds a few counts of this clonotype. The chain uses TRBV11-2 and TRBJ2-7, with D perhaps matching TRBD1 (6 bases). V lost 4 bases, J lost 2 bases, and 18 bases lay in between. From germline, CDR1 is SGHAT and CDR2 FQNNGV. The CDR3 extends over 16 amino acids. The CDR3 sequence is CASSSTTQGFPYEQYF. The CDR3 DNA reads TGTGCCAGCAGCTCAACAACCCAGGGGTTCCCCTACGAGCAGTACTTC.

This clonotype was seen repeatedly, ten times or more. The chain couples TRBV28 to TRBJ2-7; 10 bases fit TRBD2. This CDR3 region has 13 residues. V was clipped by 11 bases and J by 4 bases; unmatched bases: 8. Looked up from germline, CDR1 is MDHEN and CDR2 is SYDVKM. CDR3 in DNA: TGTGCCGGCCGGGCTAGCGGGAGTTACGAGCAGTACTTC. Its protein product is CAGRASGSYEQYF.

This clonotype was counted only a few times. The rearrangement links TRBV12-5 to TRBJ1-1; tentatively, D is TRBD1 (5 bases). CDR3 length: 14 residues. CDR1 LGHNT and CDR2 FRNRAP come from the germline V gene. V was clipped by 4 bases and J by 1 base, with 10 bases between them. The CDR3 region is CASGSDRKNTEAFF. CDR3 bases: TGTGCTAGTGGTTCTGACAGAAAGAACACTGAAGCTTTCTTT. Full variable domain (rest looked up from reference TRBV12-5 and TRBJ1-1): DARVTQTPRHKVTEMGQEVTMRCQPILGHNTVFWYRQTMMQGLELLAYFRNRAPLDDSGMPKDRFSAEMPDATLATLKIQPSEPRDSAVYFCASGSDRKNTEAFFGQGTRLTVV.

A few counts support this clonotype. V usage is TRBV7-9 and J usage is TRBJ2-5, with D possibly matching TRBD1 (5 bases). The V end was cut by 5 bases, the J end by 9 bases, with 19 bases between. CDR1 and CDR2 from the germline V gene are SEHNR and FQNEAQ (reference sequence). The CDR3 has 14 amino acids. CDR3 sequence reads: CASSPRTAEGAQYF. Written as DNA, the CDR3 is TGTGCCAGCAGCCCCCGGACCGCCGAAGGGGCCCAGTACTTC.

This clonotype was seen more than once but under ten times. This chain joins TRBV19 and TRBJ1-2; D is unresolved. Trimming stripped 3 bases from V and 3 bases from J, with 8 bases between. CDR3 size: 13 residues. Per germline, CDR1 LNHDA and CDR2 SQIVND (reference sequence). The CDR3 sequence is CASSIIGYYGYTF. The CDR3, as DNA: TGTGCCAGTAGTATCATAGGCTACTATGGCTACACCTTC.

This clonotype showed up just a few times. The chain couples TRBV24-1 to TRBJ2-4, with D tentatively TRBD2 (5 bases). With 7 bases removed from V and 8 bases from J, the gap between germline ends came to 11 bases. The length of the CDR3 is 12 residues. CDR1 and CDR2 from the germline V gene are KGHDR and SFDVKD. The CDR3 DNA follows: TGTGCCACCAGAGGGAGTGGAGACATTCAGTACTTC. Amino acids: CATRGSGDIQYF.

This clonotype was seen at least ten times. The chain combines TRBV28 with TRBJ2-7; tentative D call: TRBD2 (5 bases). CDR1 and CDR2 from the germline V gene are MDHEN and SYDVKM. V was shortened by 6 bases and J by 7 bases, with 19 bases between the two germline ends. The CDR3 has 14 amino acids. The CDR3 bases are TGTGCCAGCAGCCTGGGAGAACTAATCATTGAGCAGTACTTC. It encodes CASSLGELIIEQYF.

This clonotype was seen at least ten times. The chain carries TRBV11-2 and TRBJ2-1; D is uncertain. V dropped 7 bases and J dropped 2 bases, with 12 bases sitting between them. This CDR3 region has 14 residues. Germline values: CDR1 SGHAT, CDR2 FQNNGV. Written as DNA, the CDR3 is TGTGCCAGCACCCTAACCAGTACCTACAATGAGCAGTTCTTC. Translation gives CASTLTSTYNEQFF.

V usage is TRBV18 and J usage is TRBJ1-6, with unresolved D. Deletions cut 5 bases from V and 6 bases from J, with 14 bases between. This CDR3 has 15 residues. The germline V gene encodes CDR1 KGHSH and CDR2 LQKENI. CDR3 residues: CASSYREGFNSPLHF. The CDR3 nucleotides read TGTGCCAGCTCATACAGAGAGGGTTTTAATTCACCCCTCCACTTT.